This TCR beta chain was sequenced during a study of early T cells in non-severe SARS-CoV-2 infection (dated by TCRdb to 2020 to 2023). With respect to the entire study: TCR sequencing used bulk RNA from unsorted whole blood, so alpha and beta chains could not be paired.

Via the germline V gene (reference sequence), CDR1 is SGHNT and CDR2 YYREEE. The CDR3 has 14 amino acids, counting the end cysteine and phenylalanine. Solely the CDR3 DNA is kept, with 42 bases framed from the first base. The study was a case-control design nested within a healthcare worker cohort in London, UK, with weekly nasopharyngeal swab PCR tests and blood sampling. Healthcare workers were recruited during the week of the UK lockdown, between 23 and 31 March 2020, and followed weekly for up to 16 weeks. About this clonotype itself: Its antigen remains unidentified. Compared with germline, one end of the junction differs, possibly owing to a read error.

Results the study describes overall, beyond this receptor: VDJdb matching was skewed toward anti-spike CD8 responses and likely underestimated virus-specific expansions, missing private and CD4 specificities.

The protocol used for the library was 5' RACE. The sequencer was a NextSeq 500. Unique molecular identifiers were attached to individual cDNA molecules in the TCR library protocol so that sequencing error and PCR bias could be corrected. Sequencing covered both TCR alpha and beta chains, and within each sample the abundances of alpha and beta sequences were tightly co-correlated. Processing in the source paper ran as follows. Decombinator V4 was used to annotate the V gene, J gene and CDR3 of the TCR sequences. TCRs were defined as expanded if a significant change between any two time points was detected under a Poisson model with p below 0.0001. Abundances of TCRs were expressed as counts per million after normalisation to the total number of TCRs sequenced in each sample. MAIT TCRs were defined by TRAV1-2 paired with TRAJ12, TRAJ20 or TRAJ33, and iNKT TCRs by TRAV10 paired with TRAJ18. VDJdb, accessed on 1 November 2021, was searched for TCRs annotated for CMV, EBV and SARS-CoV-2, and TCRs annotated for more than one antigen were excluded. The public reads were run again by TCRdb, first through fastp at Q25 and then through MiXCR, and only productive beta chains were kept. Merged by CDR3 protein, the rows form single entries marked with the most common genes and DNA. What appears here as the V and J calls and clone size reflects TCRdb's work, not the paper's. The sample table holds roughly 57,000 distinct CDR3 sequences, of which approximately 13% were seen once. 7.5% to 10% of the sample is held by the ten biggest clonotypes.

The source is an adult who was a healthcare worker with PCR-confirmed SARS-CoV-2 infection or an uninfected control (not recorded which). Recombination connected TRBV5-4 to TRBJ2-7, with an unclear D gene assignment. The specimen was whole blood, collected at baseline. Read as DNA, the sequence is TGTGTCAGCAGCTTGGATGTATTATCCTACGAGCAGTACTTC. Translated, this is CVSSLDVLSYEQYF.